This T cell receptor beta chain is drawn from a study of pediatric ulcerative colitis (dated by TCRdb to between 2018 and 2021). The study in broad terms: Among the ulcerative colitis patients, over five had pancolitis and two had left-sided colitis, and histology in every patient was consistent with ulcerative colitis. Nine newly diagnosed, treatment-naive pediatric ulcerative colitis patients and a few non-IBD control children each provided paired blood and rectal samples. The Pediatric Ulcerative Colitis Activity Index classified a couple of patients as having mild disease, several as having moderate disease and three as having acute severe colitis. General study outcomes and caveats: Because the repertoires came from total lymphocyte DNA, rare subsets such as regulatory T cells may have patterns that are not reflected. A couple of rectal CDR3 clonotypes turned up in every ulcerative colitis patient but in none of the controls. Features of the rectal repertoire distinguished controls, mild-moderate colitis patients and acute severe colitis patients, and in acute severe colitis rectal diversity was lower because of clonal expansions. Only a few individuals were included in the healthy control group, which was small. Clonal overlap between a subject's own blood and rectum was significantly greater in ulcerative colitis patients than in controls, which suggests more T cell trafficking to inflamed tissue. A couple of patients' blood samples yielded substantially fewer templates for technical reasons and were excluded from blood-rectal overlap analysis.

Ulcerative colitis patients had received no immunosuppressive medication before the diagnostic colonoscopy. A blood sample was drawn at the time of the colonoscopy. The Wizard kit (Promega) was used to extract genomic DNA from the blood and intestinal samples. Rearranged CDR3 beta regions were amplified from genomic DNA with multiplex V and J primers using the immunoSEQ TRB Survey service. To keep sequencing depth equal across samples, survey-level depth of up to 500,000 reads per sample was applied. Libraries were purified, pooled and sequenced on Illumina technology. As for the authors' bioinformatics: Productive clonality, sample overlap, pairwise scatters, CDR3 beta length, V/D/J gene usage and productiveness were all assessed with the immunoSEQ online tools. Calculated diversity was defined as the number of unique rearrangements divided by total templates times 100, and Shannon and Simpson indices were additionally computed. For principal component analysis, Z-score normalized data were analyzed with the R prcomp function and the ggbiplot package. Blood-rectal clonal overlap within each subject was quantified with Morisita's index. TCRdb holds this immuneACCESS table with in-frame rearrangements only. Some clones are missing; in checked studies, unresolved V genes explain under half, and the rest has no known cause. The DNA was the basis for D and trimming; V, J and clone size are from that table. Within this sample are roughly 70,000 clones, with less than 90% of them counted one time only. Around 3.3% of the sample goes to the ten largest clones.

Clipping removes 5 bases from V and 6 bases from J, with 5 as the unmatched junction base count. The CDR3 spans 14 residues, from the cysteine through the phenylalanine. The only DNA kept is the CDR3, 42 bases in frame from the first base. The germline V gene supplies CDR1 ENHRY and CDR2 SYGVKD. On this clone: It has no known antigen specificity. Base qualities are not recorded, but no much larger clone differs from it by a single base.

The chain was built from TRBV10-3 and TRBJ2-7; TRBD1 agrees with 12 junctional bases. The sequence came from a boy younger than 18 with severe ulcerative colitis. The specimen was blood. CDR3 region: CAISPGQGAGEQYF. The sequenced DNA: TGTGCCATCAGTCCGGGACAGGGGGCCGGCGAGCAGTACTTC.